The sequence of this TCR beta chain was determined in a study of T cells after yellow fever vaccination. Comments on this clonotype: Its antigen remains unidentified.

Regarding the study as a whole: Clonotypes found in both CD4 and CD8 compartments made up a small share.

Production of TCR cDNA was by 5'RACE template switching, which also added a universal primer site and UMIs. TCRdb independently ran MiXCR on the 5' RACE reads; one entry per CDR3 protein. This table has almost 600,000 distinct CDR3 sequences, about 14% appearing once. This sample comprised PBMCs, obtained on the day of the yellow fever booster vaccination. The sequence was collected from a man aged 25-40 years who received the YFV17D yellow fever vaccine.

The CDR3 sequence is CASSEGQPGLAEQYF. The CDR3 bases are TGTGCCAGCAGTGAGGGACAGCCCGGTTTAGCCGAGCAGTACTTC. This chain joins TRBV27 and TRBJ2-7, with 7 bases fitting TRBD1. CDR1 is MNHEY, CDR2 SMNVEV, per germline (reference sequence). The CDR3 is 15 amino acids. V trimming: 5 bases; J trimming: 6 bases; junction bases outside the gene matches: 13.